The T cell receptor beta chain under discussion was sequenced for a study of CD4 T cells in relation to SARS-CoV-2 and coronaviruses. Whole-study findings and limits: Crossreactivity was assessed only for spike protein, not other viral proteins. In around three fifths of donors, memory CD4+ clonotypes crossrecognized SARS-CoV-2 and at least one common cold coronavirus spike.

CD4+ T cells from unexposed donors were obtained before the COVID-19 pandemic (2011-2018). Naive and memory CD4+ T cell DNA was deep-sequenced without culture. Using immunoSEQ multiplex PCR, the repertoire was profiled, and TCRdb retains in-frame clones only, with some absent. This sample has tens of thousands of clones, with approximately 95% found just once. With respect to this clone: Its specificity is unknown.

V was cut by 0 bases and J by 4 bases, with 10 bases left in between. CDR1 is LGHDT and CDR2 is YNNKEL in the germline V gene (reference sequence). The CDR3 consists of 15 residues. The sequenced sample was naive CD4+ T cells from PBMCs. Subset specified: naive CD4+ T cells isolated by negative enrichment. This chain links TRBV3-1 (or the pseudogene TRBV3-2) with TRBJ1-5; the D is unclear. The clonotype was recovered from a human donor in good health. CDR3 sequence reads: CASSQDPRINQPQHF. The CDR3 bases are TGTGCCAGCAGCCAAGATCCTCGTATAAATCAGCCCCAGCATTTT.